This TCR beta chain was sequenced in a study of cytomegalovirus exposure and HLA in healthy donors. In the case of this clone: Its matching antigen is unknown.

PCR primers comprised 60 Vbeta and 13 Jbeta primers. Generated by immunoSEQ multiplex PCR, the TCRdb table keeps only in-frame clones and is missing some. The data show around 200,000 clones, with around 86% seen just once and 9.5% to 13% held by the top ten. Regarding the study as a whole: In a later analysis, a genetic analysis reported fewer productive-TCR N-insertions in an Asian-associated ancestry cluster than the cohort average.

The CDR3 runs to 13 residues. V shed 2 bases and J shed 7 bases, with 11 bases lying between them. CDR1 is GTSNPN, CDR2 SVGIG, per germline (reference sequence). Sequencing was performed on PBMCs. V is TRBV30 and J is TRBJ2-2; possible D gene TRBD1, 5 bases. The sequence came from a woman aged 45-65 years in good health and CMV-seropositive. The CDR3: CAWSIQTVGELFF. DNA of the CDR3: TGTGCCTGGAGTATACAGACAGTCGGGGAGCTGTTTTTT.